The T cell receptor beta chain described here comes from a study of CD8 T cells in Susac syndrome. In Susac syndrome patients, recently defined diagnostic criteria for definite or probable disease were met. This clonotype occurred a few times. Random hexamers primed reverse transcription of about 0.45 to 1 ug RNA. Amplification of the TCR beta CDR3 was carried out by immunoSEQ multiplex PCR, which spanned a total of 54 Vbeta and 13 Jbeta segments. TCRdb re-called the immunoSEQ multiplex PCR reads with MiXCR, one entry per CDR3 protein. The data contain about 210,000 distinct CDR3 sequences, 94% of them singletons. Trimming shortened V by 2 bases and J by 13 bases, and 14 bases separated the two germline ends. Per the germline V gene, CDR1 is MNHEY and CDR2 is SVGEGT. The CDR3 has 13 residues.

Source material: CD4+ T cells from PBMCs. The rearrangement uses TRBV6-2 or TRBV6-3 and TRBJ2-2; D not resolved. This sequence was found in a human donor with Susac syndrome. The CDR3 DNA follows: TGTGCCAGCAGTTACGGGAAGGTCTCCGGGCTGTTTTTT. Translated: CASSYGKVSGLFF.